This T cell receptor beta chain originates from a study of T cell responses to AZD1222 COVID-19 vaccine. Study-level results: The study sampled repertoires only after the peak T cell response. Among the donors, most were white British and more were female, and clonal diversity was possibly underestimated.

Only in-frame clones appear in the TCRdb table, and some are missing; sequencing was by immunoSEQ multiplex PCR. The top ten clones hold over 5% of a sample with 100,000 to 150,000 clones, roughly 84% of them seen once. Germline-derived CDR1 and CDR2 are SGHRS and YFSETQ. V gave up 0 bases and J gave up 4 bases, with 4 bases separating them. This CDR3 spans 12 amino acids. As to this clone: Its antigen is currently unknown. Other DNA sequences from this sample encode an identical CDR3 as well.

Sequencing used peripheral blood, obtained on day 0 of AZD1222 vaccination. J is TRBJ1-2 and V is TRBV5-1; D unresolved. The origin of this receptor is an adult in good health. The CDR3 sequence: CASSLDTYGYTF. In DNA, the CDR3 is TGCGCCAGCAGCTTGGACACCTATGGCTACACCTTC.